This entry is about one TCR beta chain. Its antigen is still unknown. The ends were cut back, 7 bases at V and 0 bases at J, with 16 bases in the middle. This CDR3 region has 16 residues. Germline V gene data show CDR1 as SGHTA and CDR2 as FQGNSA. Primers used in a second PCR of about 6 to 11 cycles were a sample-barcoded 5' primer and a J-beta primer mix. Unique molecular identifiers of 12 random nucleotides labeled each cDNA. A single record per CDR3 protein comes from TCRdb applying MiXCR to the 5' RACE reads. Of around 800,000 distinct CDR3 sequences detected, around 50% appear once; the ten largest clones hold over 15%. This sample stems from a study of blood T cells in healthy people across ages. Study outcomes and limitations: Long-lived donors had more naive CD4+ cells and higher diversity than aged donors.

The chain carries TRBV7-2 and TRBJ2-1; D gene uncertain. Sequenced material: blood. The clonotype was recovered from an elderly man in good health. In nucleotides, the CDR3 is TGTGCCAGCAACCATGATGGGCGGAACTCCTACAATGAGCAGTTCTTC. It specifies CASNHDGRNSYNEQFF.